What follows are 16 T cell receptor beta chains derived from one specimen sequenced in a study of cytomegalovirus exposure and HLA in healthy donors (TCRdb year 2017). The receptor library was made with the immunoSEQ multiplex PCR assay. For the multiplex PCR, a mixture combining 60 forward primers for TCR Vbeta segments and 13 reverse primers for TCR Jbeta segments was used. TCRdb stores this immuneACCESS table with in-frame sequences only. Part of the clones is absent; in the studies checked, under half of the shortfall reflects unresolved V genes, and no reason is known for the rest. A total of about 180,000 clones appear in this sample, around 80% of them only once. About 2.3% of the sample lies in the top ten. The sequencing sample was made of PBMCs. The receptors derive from a young woman in good health and CMV-seronegative.

The V call is TRBV18, the J call TRBJ1-3; D gene ambiguous. This CDR3 has 16 amino acids. Trimming took 6 bases from V and 0 from J, leaving 15 bases between them. The germline CDR1 and CDR2 sequences are KGHSH and LQKENI. DNA of the CDR3: TGTGCCAGCTCTCGTTTGGACTTAAGCTCTGGAAACACCATATATTTT. Protein product: CASSRLDLSSGNTIYF.

The chain is built from TRBV6-1 and TRBJ2-3; TRBD2 aligns across 9 bases. V shed 2 bases and J 0 bases; nucleotides not matched to a gene: 9. Germline lookup yields CDR1 MNHNS and CDR2 SASEGT. The CDR3 loop spans 18 amino acids. CDR3 amino acids: CASSEQGLAGSSTDTQYF. The DNA for the CDR3 is TGTGCCAGCAGTGAACAGGGGCTAGCGGGGTCTAGCACAGATACGCAGTATTTT.

The chain uses TRBV5-6 and TRBJ1-1; 8 nucleotides line up with TRBD1. V trimming: 2 bases; J trimming: 2 bases; junction bases outside the gene matches: 11. The CDR3 totals 17 residues. Germline V lookup: CDR1 SGHDT, CDR2 YYEEEE. In nucleotides, the CDR3 is TGTGCCAGCAGCTTTCCGGGACAGGCCTCTATAAACACTGAAGCTTTCTTT. Its protein product is CASSFPGQASINTEAFF.

The genes are TRBV13 and TRBJ2-3; a possible D gene is TRBD1 (5 bases). Trimming removed 7 bases at V and 2 bases at J, with 19 bases between. Germline V CDR1 and CDR2: PRHDT, FYEKMQ (reference sequence). The CDR3 contains 16 residues. The DNA of the CDR3 is TGTGCCAGCATCCGGATTACAGGTGTGAACACAGATACGCAGTATTTT. It specifies CASIRITGVNTDTQYF.

The V and J genes are TRBV19 and TRBJ2-5, with 9 bases aligning to TRBD1. Looked up from germline, CDR1 is LNHDA and CDR2 is SQIVND (reference sequence). The V segment lost 5 bases and the J segment 5 bases; nucleotides outside the gene matches: 0. The length of the CDR3 is 12 residues. CDR3 residues: CASSDRGETQYF. CDR3 DNA sequence: TGTGCCAGTAGTGACAGGGGGGAGACCCAGTACTTC.

The V call is TRBV5-4, the J call TRBJ1-1; D perhaps matches TRBD1 (6 bases). This CDR3 is built from 13 residues. Trimming took off 3 bases at V and 2 bases at J, with 8 bases between the two ends. Germline V gene sequence: CDR1 SGHNT, CDR2 YYREEE (reference sequence). CDR3 in DNA: TGTGCCAGCAGCTCGACAGGAAACACTGAAGCTTTCTTT. Its protein product is CASSSTGNTEAFF.

The chain combines TRBV18 with TRBJ1-2; TRBD1 is a possible D gene (6 bases). The ends were cut back, 3 bases at V and 10 bases at J, with 24 bases in the middle. CDR3 length equals 16 residues. CDR1 is KGHSH and CDR2 is LQKENI in the germline V gene. CDR3 bases: TGTGCCAGCTCACCGCCTGGGACGCCCCACAACAGGGACTACACCTTC. It is translated as CASSPPGTPHNRDYTF.

The rearrangement joins TRBV7-9 to TRBJ2-7; 9 bases fit TRBD2. Unmatched junction bases numbered 5, after V lost 2 bases and J lost 0 bases. This CDR3 has 16 residues. In germline, CDR1 is SEHNR, CDR2 FQNEAQ (reference sequence). In DNA, the CDR3 is TGTGCCAGCAGCTTAACGCTAGCGGGAACCTCCTACGAGCAGTACTTC. This sequence encodes CASSLTLAGTSYEQYF.

This sequence joins TRBV10-3 and TRBJ2-5; D call uncertain. V lost 0 bases and J lost 1, with 9 bases in between. There are 15 residues in the CDR3. Germline CDR1 is ENHRY and CDR2 is SYGVKD. The CDR3: CAISESFESQETQYF. The CDR3 DNA reads as TGTGCCATCAGTGAGTCTTTCGAGTCCCAAGAGACCCAGTACTTC.

The gene calls are TRBV27 and TRBJ1-6, with D possibly being TRBD1 (6 bases). V lost 6 bases to trimming and J lost 9 bases, with 27 bases between them. CDR1 is MNHEY and CDR2 is SMNVEV in the germline V gene (reference sequence). The CDR3 is 18 amino acids. CDR3 coding DNA: TGTGCCAGCAGGAAACATCAAACCACAGGGACCTTCGCTTCACCCCTCCACTTT. Protein product: CASRKHQTTGTFASPLHF.

The chain joins TRBV19 to TRBJ2-1; 9 nucleotides align to TRBD1. The germline V gene has CDR1 LNHDA and CDR2 SQIVND (reference sequence). CDR3 length equals 16 residues. V lost 4 bases and J lost 8; bases outside the gene matches: 12. CDR3 nucleotide sequence: TGTGCCAGTAGTAGATGGGACAGGGCCAACTCGGATGAGCAGTTCTTC. This sequence encodes CASSRWDRANSDEQFF.

The chain couples TRBV5-4 to TRBJ2-5; the D gene is possibly TRBD2 (6 bases). TRBJ2-7 matches the DNA end more closely, so the J call is doubtful. The CDR3 extends over 15 amino acids. Germline loops: CDR1 SGHNT, CDR2 YYREEE (reference sequence). This CDR3 reads CASSPGGVSSYEQYF. CDR3 DNA sequence: TGTGCCAGCAGCCCCGGGGGAGTTTCCTCCTACGAGCAGTACTTC.

The chain is built from TRBV19 and TRBJ2-1, with D possibly TRBD1 on 5 matching bases. CDR1 and CDR2 from the germline V gene are LNHDA and SQIVND (reference sequence). Trimming took off 5 bases at V and 8 bases at J, with 13 bases between the two ends. This CDR3 has 13 residues. The CDR3 spells CASSWWGNDEQFF. In DNA form, the CDR3 reads TGTGCCAGTAGTTGGTGGGGCAACGATGAGCAGTTCTTC.

This clone was detected only a few times. V usage is TRBV5-4 and J usage is TRBJ1-2, with D possibly being TRBD1 (6 bases). Trimming removed 5 bases at V and 2 bases at J, with 19 bases between. This CDR3 region has 16 residues. Germline CDR1 SGHNT, CDR2 YYREEE (reference sequence). Here the CDR3 DNA reads TGTGCCAGCAGTTGGGGGGGGACACCGTCGAACTATGGCTACACCTTC. It codes for CASSWGGTPSNYGYTF.

The CDR3, as DNA: TGCGCCAGCAGCCAAGGCACCGCGAGCGGGGAGCTGTTTTTT. Amino acids: CASSQGTASGELFF. The gene calls are TRBV4-3 and TRBJ2-2; D not certain. With 1 base removed from V and 7 bases from J, the gap between germline ends came to 10 bases. Germline V gene lookup returns CDR1 LGHNA and CDR2 YSLEER. This CDR3 region has 14 residues.

V is TRBV19 and J is TRBJ2-3, with TRBD1 identical over 7 bases. Germline V lookup: CDR1 LNHDA, CDR2 SQIVND (reference sequence). The CDR3 totals 13 residues. With 6 bases clipped from V and 3 bases from J, the junction kept 3 bases outside the gene matches. Written as DNA, the CDR3 is TGTGCCAGTAGACCGACAGGGACAGATACGCAGTATTTT. Translated, it gives CASRPTGTDTQYF.